This T cell receptor (beta chain) was recovered during a study of regulatory T cells in long-lasting Graves disease (dated by TCRdb to the early 2020s). For context, the study as a whole: Patients with newly diagnosed Graves' disease had been on antithyroid drugs for under 3 months. Peripheral blood TCR sequencing and RNA sequencing compared persistent Graves' disease patients with newly diagnosed Graves' disease patients. The study was conducted in China and was registered as a clinical trial. TCR sequencing covered some 13 persistent and around 20 newly diagnosed Graves' disease patients, around 33 samples in total.

Sample time point, as interpreted from the label and publication: newly diagnosed GD, antithyroid drugs for less than 3 months. RNA was extracted from PBMCs in TRIzol for both TCR sequencing and RNA sequencing. Graves' disease was diagnosed according to American Thyroid Association guidelines. Patients for the study were recruited at an endocrinology department in Xi'an, China. Each patient gave 9 to 10 milliliters of peripheral blood, collected in an EDTA anticoagulant tube. Ficoll Paque Plus density gradient separation was used to isolate PBMCs, and no additional T cell sorting was done. An Agilent 2100 Bioanalyzer and agarose gel were used to assess RNA quality, and a NanoDrop 2000 was used to measure RNA concentration. For CDR1 and CDR2, the germline V gene (reference sequence) lists SGHAT and FQDESV. The germline V end is reduced by 4 bases and the J end by 4 bases; junction bases left unmatched: 8. The CDR3 holds 16 amino acids from the cysteine to the phenylalanine. The kept DNA is CDR3 alone, 48 bases in frame from the first base.

Libraries were made using multiplex PCR. Sequenced on an Illumina HiSeq 4000. To build TCR beta libraries, CDR3 regions were amplified by Arm-PCR using iRepertoire HTBI primers. Before sequencing, the PCR products underwent gel purification. As for how the authors treated the data: Gene usage analysis of CDR3 amino acid clonotypes used the 60 to 75 TRBV and around 14 TRBJ segments found across samples. COPE and FqMerger were used to merge filtered high-quality paired reads into contigs. BLAST was used to align contigs to IMGT TRBV, TRBD and TRBJ reference genes, with CDR3 defined following IMGT. Highly expanded clones were defined as clonotypes with a frequency above 0.1%. Repertoire diversity was measured by Shannon entropy, and V-J evenness by the Gini coefficient. A clonotype was considered public if more than one individual shared it. TCRdb reran the public reads through fastp at Q25 and MiXCR, keeping productive beta chains. Each entry is one CDR3 protein sequence, shown with its most common DNA and genes. Clone size and V and J calls follow TCRdb, not the original study. The sample contains approximately 440,000 distinct CDR3 sequences, 15% to 20% of them found a single time. The leading ten clones occupy 9% to 15% of the sample.

Points the paper makes about the study in general: As a limitation, the authors acknowledged that the small sample size may reduce accuracy. Because the primary lesion, thyroid tissue, could not be accessed, the study looked at peripheral blood alone. Compared with newly diagnosed patients, persistent Graves' disease patients had lower TCR Shannon entropy and fewer highly expanded clones, which suggests clonal expansion. Patients with persistent disease shared more public clonotypes (about 3,000) than newly diagnosed patients did (more than 900). TRBV28, TRBJ1-2 and TRBJ2-5 were preferentially used in persistent disease, while TRBV20-1 and TRBJ2-1 were favored in newly diagnosed disease. Only the TCR beta chain was sequenced and analyzed.

Comments on this clonotype: Its antigen specificity is not known. No much larger clonotype is one base removed from it; base qualities were not supplied.

The same data also contributed to another study, on T cells in Graves' hyperthyroidism and ophthalmopathy. The second paper further reports: Graves' hyperthyroidism was defined as stable when no progression to ophthalmopathy occurred over 18 months of follow-up. Hyperthyroidism patients were newly diagnosed, had a disease duration of under 2 months, and were aged 18 to 65 years. Any patient with an uncontrolled infection, another autoimmune disease, pregnancy or lactation was excluded. Diagnoses were based on clinical symptoms, serum thyroxine and TRAb, thyroid ultrasound and orbital computed tomography. The first round of RT-PCR for the TCR CDR3 was performed with the HTBI primer set and the Qiagen OneStep RT-PCR kit. Most expanded thyroid clonotypes (frequency above 0.001) were also detected in blood, a finding suggesting that blood repertoires may reflect thyroid immune responses. Ophthalmopathy was separated from stable hyperthyroidism by a 13 V-J signature model, with approximately 90% sensitivity and about 81% specificity obtained in cross-validation and 80%/75% obtained in testing. During validation, the model predicted progression to ophthalmopathy a median of approximately 6.5 months ahead of onset, with 70.59% sensitivity and 72% to 80% specificity. To identify distinguishing TCR V-J signatures, a discovery cohort of about 100 patients was used, comprising 40 to 45 with Graves' ophthalmopathy and some 57 with stable Graves' hyperthyroidism. Prospective prediction of ophthalmopathy was tested in an independent validation cohort of fewer than 20 hyperthyroidism patients and around 16 patients who later progressed to ophthalmopathy. The approximately 98 discovery patients were randomly divided into training and test sets at a 7:3 ratio. The study also compared thyroid tissue and blood T-cell repertoires from about six Graves' hyperthyroidism patients. After blood sampling, hyperthyroidism patients were treated with methimazole at a starting dose of 30 mg daily, and ophthalmopathy patients were treated with high-dose intravenous methylprednisolone. A second multiplex PCR round built the libraries, followed by size selection and purification. Sequencing of the libraries was done on an Illumina HiSeq2000 using paired-end 100 bp reads. SOAPnuke was used to process the raw data, with reads discarded if the reads contained adapters or uncalled bases, had a mean Phred below 15, or lacked an exact constant-primer or identifier match. High-quality paired reads were merged with COPE v1.2.5, and unique nucleotide sequences were defined as clonotypes. Clonotypes were aligned to IMGT TRBV, TRBD and TRBJ reference segments using MiTCR v1.1. Only V-J combinations with frequency above 0.0001, covering 99% to 99.2% of repertoires, were analysed. A TCS score was defined as the ratio between F50 (clonal expansion) and ExV (chaos), using BLOSUM62-based TCRdist between CDR3 peptides within each V-J. Welch's t-statistics and random forest reduced just over 500 V-J features to 13, which were used in a naive Bayes classifier (R e1071). No statistical method was used to fix the sample size in advance, and group allocation was not hidden from the investigators. The paper describes TCR Vbeta CDR3 sequencing of fewer than 150 peripheral blood samples, made up of 43 ophthalmopathy patients, over 70 hyperthyroidism patients and 17 progressor patients.

The sequenced sample was peripheral blood mononuclear cells (PBMCs), obtained at new diagnosis, from a patient treated with antithyroid drugs. This receptor was identified in a man aged 35-49 years with Graves disease. Donor details come from another sample of the same person, matched by shared clones. The chain was built from TRBV11-1 and TRBJ2-2, with 8 central nucleotides matching TRBD2. CDR3 loop: CASSSVAGSGTGELFF. The DNA sequence reads TGTGCCAGCAGCTCGGTAGCGGGATCGGGCACCGGGGAGCTGTTTTTT.